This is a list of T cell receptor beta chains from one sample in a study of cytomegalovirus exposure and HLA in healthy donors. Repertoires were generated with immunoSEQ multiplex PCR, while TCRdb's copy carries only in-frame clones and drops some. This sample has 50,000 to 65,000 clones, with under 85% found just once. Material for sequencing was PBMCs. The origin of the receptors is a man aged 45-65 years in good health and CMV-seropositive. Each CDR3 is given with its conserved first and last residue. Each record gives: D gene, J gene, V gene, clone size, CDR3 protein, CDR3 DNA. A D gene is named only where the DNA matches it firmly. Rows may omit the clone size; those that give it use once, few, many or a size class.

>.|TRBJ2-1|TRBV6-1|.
CASRGSAGSYNEQFF
TGTGCCAGCAGGGGGTCGGCGGGCTCCTACAATGAGCAGTTCTTC
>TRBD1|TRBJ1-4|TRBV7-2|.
CASSPGTGQKLFF
TGTGCCAGCAGCCCGGGGACAGGGCAAAAACTGTTTTTT
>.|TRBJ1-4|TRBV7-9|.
CASSLVQGNEKLFF
TGTGCCAGCAGCTTAGTACAGGGTAATGAAAAACTGTTTTTT
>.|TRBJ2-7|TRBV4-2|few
CASSQGGTAINYEQYF
TGTGCCAGCAGCCAAGGAGGGACTGCGATTAACTACGAGCAGTACTTC
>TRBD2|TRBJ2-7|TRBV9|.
CASSASGSVDEQYF
TGTGCCAGCAGCGCTAGCGGGAGCGTCGACGAGCAGTACTTC
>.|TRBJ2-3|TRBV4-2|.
CASGLLGAEGADTQYF
TGTGCCAGCGGCCTCCTCGGAGCGGAGGGCGCAGATACGCAGTATTTT
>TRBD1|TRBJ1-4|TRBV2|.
CASSTRPGQKYEKLFF
TGTGCCAGCAGTACGCGGCCGGGACAGAAATATGAAAAACTGTTTTTT
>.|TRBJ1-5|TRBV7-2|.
CVSSLAPPGSKNQPQHF
TGTGTCAGCAGCTTAGCCCCGCCGGGATCTAAAAATCAGCCCCAGCATTTT
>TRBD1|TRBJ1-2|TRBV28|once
CASSSLARDRSYGYTF
TGTGCCAGCAGCTCCCTCGCCCGGGACAGGAGCTATGGCTACACCTTC
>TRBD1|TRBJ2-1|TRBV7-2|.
CASSPRDRGHNEQFF
TGTGCCAGCAGCCCGCGTGACAGGGGTCACAATGAGCAGTTCTTC
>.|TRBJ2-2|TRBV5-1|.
CVSSLGHRDADTGELFF
TGCGTCAGCAGTTTAGGGCACAGGGACGCGGACACCGGGGAGCTGTTTTTT
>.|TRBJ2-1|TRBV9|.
CASSVEGVLNEQFF
TGTGCCAGCAGCGTAGAGGGGGTCCTAAATGAGCAGTTCTTC
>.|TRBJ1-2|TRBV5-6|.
CASSLFEVGGNHRDGYTF
TGTGCCAGCAGCTTGTTTGAGGTGGGAGGGAACCACAGGGATGGCTACACCTTC
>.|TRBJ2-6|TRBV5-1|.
CASSLKGVGANVLTF
TGCGCCAGCAGCTTAAAAGGGGTTGGGGCCAACGTCCTGACTTTC
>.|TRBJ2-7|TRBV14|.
CASSQYSHEQYF
TGTGCCAGCAGCCAATACAGCCACGAGCAGTACTTC
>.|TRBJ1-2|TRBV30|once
CAWSPYSRQELYGYTF
TGTGCCTGGAGTCCTTACAGCCGGCAGGAACTCTATGGCTACACCTTC
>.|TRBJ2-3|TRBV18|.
CASSPTPGGTDTQYF
TGTGCCAGCTCTCCCACCCCGGGGGGCACAGATACGCAGTATTTT
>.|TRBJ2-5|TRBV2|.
CASNPGAQETQYF
TGTGCCAGCAATCCGGGAGCGCAAGAGACCCAGTACTTC
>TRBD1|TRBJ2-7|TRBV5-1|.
CASSLSGQSYEQYF
TGCGCCAGCAGCTTGTCGGGACAGTCCTACGAGCAGTACTTC
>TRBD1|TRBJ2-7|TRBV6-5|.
CASSSHQGAQDEQYF
TGTGCCAGCAGTTCCCATCAGGGGGCGCAAGACGAGCAGTACTTC
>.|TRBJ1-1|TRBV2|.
CASSGGLGTEAFF
TGTGCCAGCAGTGGAGGGCTGGGTACTGAAGCTTTCTTT
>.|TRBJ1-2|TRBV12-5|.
CASGPVEVQGRNYGYTF
TGTGCTAGTGGTCCAGTAGAAGTACAGGGTAGGAACTATGGCTACACCTTC
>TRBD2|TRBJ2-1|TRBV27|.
CASRPSGGVFNEQFF
TGTGCCAGCAGACCTAGCGGGGGCGTCTTCAATGAGCAGTTCTTC
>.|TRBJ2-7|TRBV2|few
CASRPPAASYEQYF
TGTGCCAGCAGACCCCCCGCGGCCTCCTACGAGCAGTACTTC
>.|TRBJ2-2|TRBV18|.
CASSPIPAGNTGELFF
TGTGCCAGCTCACCAATTCCAGCGGGGAACACCGGGGAGCTGTTTTTT
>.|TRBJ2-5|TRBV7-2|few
CASSLLPLQGETQYF
TGTGCCAGCAGCTTACTACCTCTCCAGGGGGAGACCCAGTACTTC
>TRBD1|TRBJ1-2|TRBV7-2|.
CASSLAHRGHDGYTF
TGTGCCAGCAGCTTAGCCCACAGGGGGCACGATGGCTACACCTTC
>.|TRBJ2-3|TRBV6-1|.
CASSEGQTSTDTQYF
TGTGCCAGCAGTGAAGGGCAGACTAGCACAGATACGCAGTATTTT
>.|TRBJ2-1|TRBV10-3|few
CAISPSFSALYNEQFF
TGTGCCATCAGCCCAAGCTTTAGCGCGCTCTACAATGAGCAGTTCTTC
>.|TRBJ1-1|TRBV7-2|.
CASSLAPTGNTEAFF
TGTGCCAGCAGCTTAGCGCCCACAGGGAACACTGAAGCTTTCTTT
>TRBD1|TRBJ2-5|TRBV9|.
CASSGGTGWGTQYF
TGTGCCAGCAGCGGAGGGACAGGGTGGGGGACCCAGTACTTC
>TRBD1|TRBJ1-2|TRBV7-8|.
CASSSRIQGVRGYTF
TGTGCCAGCAGCTCACGAATCCAGGGGGTGAGAGGCTACACCTTC
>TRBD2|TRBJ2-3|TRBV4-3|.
CASSQEYLAGTDTQYF
TGCGCCAGCAGCCAAGAGTATCTAGCGGGGACAGATACGCAGTATTTT
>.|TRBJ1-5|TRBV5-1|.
CASSLMGEVQPQHF
TGCGCCAGCAGCTTGATGGGGGAGGTTCAGCCCCAGCATTTT
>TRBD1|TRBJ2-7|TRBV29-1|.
CSVEGQGAEEQYF
TGCAGCGTTGAAGGGCAGGGGGCAGAAGAGCAGTACTTC